What follows is one TCR beta chain and its context. The antigen remains undetermined. The data belong to a study of cytomegalovirus exposure and HLA in healthy donors. General study findings and limits: In a later analysis, most CMV-associated TCR beta chains appeared HLA-restricted. Sequencing had likely introduced a cluster of highly shared sequence variants as an artifact. From TCR beta sequences, most subjects' HLA-A and HLA-B alleles were reportedly predicted accurately.

A multiplex PCR was run with 60 Vbeta primers and 13 Jbeta primers. Here immunoSEQ multiplex PCR was the method, and the copy in TCRdb shows in-frame clones only, minus some. The sample contains 100,000 to 150,000 clones, around 78% of which appear only once. Sequencing was done on a sample of PBMCs. The clonotype originates from a man in his forties in good health and CMV-seronegative.

The CDR3 here is CASSFAGYGYTF. For the CDR3, the DNA is TGTGCCAGCAGTTTCGCAGGCTATGGCTACACCTTC. This rearrangement joins TRBV28 to TRBJ1-2; D call uncertain. V was clipped by 3 bases and J by 4 bases, with 6 bases between them. Germline CDR1 and CDR2: MDHEN and SYDVKM. The CDR3 is made up of 12 amino acids.